The 13 T cell receptor beta chains in this list originate from one sample, sequenced in a study of blood T cell repertoires in COVID-19. Clones were sequenced by immunoSEQ multiplex PCR, and TCRdb holds only the in-frame ones, with some missing. The data show a few hundred thousand clones, with roughly 86% seen just once and about 10% held by the top ten. Input material: peripheral blood. Every receptor here comes from a woman aged 25 to 39 with COVID-19, enrolled during active disease.

This clone was seen just once. The chain uses TRBV19 and TRBJ1-5, with D possibly being TRBD1 (5 bases). Germline loops: CDR1 LNHDA, CDR2 SQIVND (reference sequence). V lost 6 bases, J lost 0 bases, and 18 bases lay in between. This CDR3 region has 17 residues. CDR3 DNA: TGTGCCAGTAGCCGGCAGAATAGACAGTATAGCAATCAGCCCCAGCATTTT. It is translated as CASSRQNRQYSNQPQHF.

The chain uses TRBV7-3 and TRBJ2-1, with 7 bases identical to TRBD2. Losses at the gene ends were 2 bases for V and 8 bases for J; bases not matched to a gene: 9. The CDR3 has 15 amino acids. Germline assignment: CDR1 SGHTA and CDR2 FQGTGA. This CDR3 reads CASSLGRARGDEQFF. The CDR3 DNA follows: TGTGCCAGCAGCTTAGGGAGGGCGAGGGGAGATGAGCAGTTCTTC.

Remarks on this clone: Distinct nucleotide sequences in the sample also encode this CDR3. The chain uses TRBV9 and TRBJ2-5; 8 bases match TRBD2. V lost 2 bases, J lost 5 bases, and 2 bases stayed unmatched. Germline CDR1 SGDLS, CDR2 YYNGEE. This CDR3 is built from 13 residues. CDR3 in amino acids: CASSVRGGETQYF. The CDR3 DNA sequence: TGTGCCAGCAGCGTTCGCGGGGGGGAGACCCAGTACTTC.

In its sample, this clone was seen a few times. The CDR3 region has the DNA TGTGCCAGCAGTTCGGGCCTGATCGGGGATGAGCAGTTCTTC. Translation: CASSSGLIGDEQFF. The chain uses TRBV28 and TRBJ2-1, with D possibly matching TRBD2 (5 bases). Per germline, CDR1 MDHEN and CDR2 SYDVKM. V shed 4 bases and J shed 8 bases, with 15 bases lying between them. The CDR3 loop spans 14 amino acids.

The genes are TRBV9 and TRBJ2-1, with 9 bases identical to TRBD2. From germline, CDR1 is SGDLS and CDR2 YYNGEE. Germline trimming cut 0 bases from V and 9 bases from J; bases unmatched to any gene: 10. There are 16 residues in the CDR3. The CDR3 here is CASSVGPGLAAGEQFF. CDR3 nucleotide sequence: TGTGCCAGCAGCGTAGGGCCGGGACTAGCAGCCGGTGAGCAGTTCTTC.

V and J are TRBV28 and TRBJ2-7; D might be TRBD2 (5 bases). The germline CDR1 and CDR2 sequences are MDHEN and SYDVKM. Trimming removed 8 bases from V and 3 bases from J, with 14 bases in between. The CDR3 extends over 13 amino acids. The CDR3 nucleotides read TGTGCCAGCTCCTCCGGGGTCCGCTACGAGCAGTACTTC. Residues: CASSSGVRYEQYF.

This rearrangement joins TRBV19 to TRBJ2-3, with TRBD2 as a possible D gene (6 bases). Looked up from germline, CDR1 is LNHDA and CDR2 is SQIVND (reference sequence). The CDR3 totals 14 residues. Trimming took off 4 bases at V and 1 base at J, with 9 bases between the two ends. The CDR3 region has the DNA TGTGCCAGTAGTAGAGCGGGCCGCACAGATACGCAGTATTTT. It specifies CASSRAGRTDTQYF. Based on the CDR3 plus reference TRBV19 and TRBJ2-3, the full variable domain is DGGITQSPKYLFRKEGQNVTLSCEQNLNHDAMYWYRQDPGQGLRLIYYSQIVNDFQKGDIAEGYSVSREKKESFPLTVTSAQKNPTAFYLCASSRAGRTDTQYFGPGTRLTVL.

This chain's CDR3 is CASSPRRGSSYEQYF. CDR3 DNA: TGTGCCAGCAGCCCCCGTAGGGGCAGCTCCTACGAGCAGTACTTC. The rearrangement joins TRBV6-5 to TRBJ2-7, with a tentative D call TRBD1 (5 bases). Trimming removed 6 bases at V and 0 bases at J, with 15 bases between. Per the germline V gene, CDR1 is MNHEY and CDR2 is SVGAGI. This CDR3 contains 15 residues.

V usage is TRBV11-2 and J usage is TRBJ2-2; D is ambiguous. Between the trimmed V and J ends, which lost 4 bases and 5 bases, there was a span of 8 bases. This CDR3 is 13 amino acids long. Germline CDR1 is SGHAT and CDR2 is FQNNGV. The CDR3 region is CASSSQITGELFF. The CDR3 bases are TGTGCCAGCAGCTCGCAGATTACCGGGGAGCTGTTTTTT.

The CDR3 coding sequence is TGTGCCAGCAGTTCGCCGGGACAGGGAGGCACTGAAGCTTTCTTT. Translation: CASSSPGQGGTEAFF. The chain joins TRBV28 to TRBJ1-1; 9 positions match TRBD1. This CDR3 has 15 residues. Germline trimming cut 4 bases from V and 4 bases from J; bases unmatched to any gene: 7. Germline-derived CDR1 and CDR2 are MDHEN and SYDVKM.

This clone was counted a single time. The chain couples TRBV28 to TRBJ1-5; no reliable D call. The CDR3 is 19 residues long. V dropped 1 base and J dropped 5 bases, with 24 bases sitting between them. Germline V gene lookup returns CDR1 MDHEN and CDR2 SYDVKM. The CDR3 sequence is CASSLSGGRTVLLDQPQHF. The CDR3 nucleotides read TGTGCCAGCAGTTTATCGGGAGGCAGGACGGTACTTCTCGATCAGCCCCAGCATTTT.

The chain uses TRBV19 and TRBJ2-3, with 7 nucleotides matching TRBD1. The CDR3 loop spans 13 amino acids. Trimming cost V 6 bases and J 2 bases; bases outside gene matches: 2. The germline V gene encodes CDR1 LNHDA and CDR2 SQIVND (reference sequence). The CDR3 loop reads CASRGQLTDTQYF. The CDR3 region has the DNA TGTGCCAGTAGGGGACAGCTCACAGATACGCAGTATTTT.

The chain links TRBV30 to TRBJ2-2; 13 bases fit TRBD2. Germline assignment: CDR1 GTSNPN and CDR2 SVGIG (reference sequence). The CDR3 is 15 amino acids. V was pared by 3 bases and J by 7 bases, with 5 bases of the junction left unmatched. For the CDR3, the DNA is TGTGCCTGGAGACGAGGACTAGCGGGAGACGGGGAGCTGTTTTTT. Its translation: CAWRRGLAGDGELFF.